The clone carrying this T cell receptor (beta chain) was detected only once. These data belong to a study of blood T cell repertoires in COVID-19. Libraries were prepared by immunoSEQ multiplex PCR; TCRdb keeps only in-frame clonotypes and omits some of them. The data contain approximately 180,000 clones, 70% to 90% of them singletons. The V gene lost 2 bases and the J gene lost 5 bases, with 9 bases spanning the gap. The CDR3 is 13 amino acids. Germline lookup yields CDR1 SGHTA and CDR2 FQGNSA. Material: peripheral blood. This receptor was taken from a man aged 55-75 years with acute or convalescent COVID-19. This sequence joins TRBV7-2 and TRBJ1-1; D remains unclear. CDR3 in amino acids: CASSLSYGTEAFF. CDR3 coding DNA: TGTGCCAGCAGCTTATCATACGGGACTGAAGCTTTCTTT. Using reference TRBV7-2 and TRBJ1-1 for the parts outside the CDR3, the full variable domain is GAGVSQSPSNKVTEKGKDVELRCDPISGHTALYWYRQSLGQGLEFLIYFQGNSAPDKSGLPSDRFSAERTGGSVSTLTIQRTQQEDSAVYLCASSLSYGTEAFFGQGTRLTVV.